This T cell receptor beta chain was obtained from a study of T cell responses to AZD1222 COVID-19 vaccine. Profiled with immunoSEQ multiplex PCR; TCRdb holds only in-frame clones, not every one. Of 25,000 to 30,000 clones in the sample, around 78% were seen once. Germline-derived CDR1 and CDR2 are SGHAT and FQNNGV. V shed 6 bases and J shed 1 base, with 19 bases lying between them. The CDR3 runs 17 residues. Of note for this clone: Its specificity is unknown.

Findings of the study overall: Close to half of spike-specific TCRs reportedly recognize unmutated variant regions. Elevations in Spike-specific TCR breadth and depth followed administration of two AZD1222 doses. Only after the peak T cell response were repertoires sampled.

The material was peripheral blood, obtained on day 0 of AZD1222 vaccination. This receptor was obtained from an adult in good health. The genes are TRBV11-2 and TRBJ2-4; D is perhaps TRBD2 (6 bases). The CDR3 loop reads CASRPGVGRRAKNIQYF. For the CDR3, the DNA is TGTGCCAGCAGGCCGGGGGTTGGCAGGCGGGCCAAAAACATTCAGTACTTC.